The rows below give T cell receptor beta chains drawn from one sample of a study of shared clonotypes between healthy human individuals. TCRdb's copy holds only in-frame clones and misses some; the assay was immunoSEQ multiplex PCR. This table holds 2.3 million or so clones, 93% found once. The specimen sequenced was naive CD4+ T cells from PBMCs. The receptors were sampled from a man aged 18 to 30 in good health. Some clones in this sample may be carry-over from other donors' samples. Each CDR3 is given with its conserved first and last residue. The D gene is left open where the match is weak. For some rows the clone size is stated as once, few or many, or as a class when expanded; others skip it.

j_call: TRBJ2-2
v_call: TRBV9
d_call: TRBD1
clone_size: .
cdr3_aa: CASSAGTEYTGELFF
cdr3_nt: TGTGCCAGCAGCGCCGGGACAGAATACACCGGGGAGCTGTTTTTT

j_call: TRBJ2-4
v_call: TRBV5-4
d_call: TRBD2
clone_size: few
cdr3_aa: CASSLAGGPKNIQYF
cdr3_nt: TGTGCCAGCAGCTTGGCGGGAGGGCCCAAAAACATTCAGTACTTC

j_call: TRBJ2-2
v_call: TRBV6-6
d_call: .
clone_size: .
cdr3_aa: CASSYAFKGPGELFF
cdr3_nt: TGTGCCAGCAGTTACGCCTTTAAGGGGCCCGGGGAGCTGTTTTTT

j_call: TRBJ1-5
v_call: TRBV19
d_call: .
clone_size: .
cdr3_aa: CASSIGTVGPQHF
cdr3_nt: TGTGCCAGTAGTATAGGGACAGTGGGGCCCCAGCATTTT

j_call: TRBJ2-1
v_call: TRBV18
d_call: TRBD1
clone_size: .
cdr3_aa: CASSPSFSGQGYNEQFF
cdr3_nt: TGTGCCAGCTCACCGTCTTTTAGTGGACAGGGCTACAATGAGCAGTTCTTC

j_call: TRBJ2-3
v_call: TRBV12-5
d_call: .
clone_size: .
cdr3_aa: CASGDNTDTQYF
cdr3_nt: TGTGCTAGTGGGGACAACACAGATACGCAGTATTTT

j_call: TRBJ2-1
v_call: TRBV29-1
d_call: TRBD2
clone_size: once
cdr3_aa: CSVEASGRNEQFF
cdr3_nt: TGCAGCGTTGAAGCTAGCGGGAGGAATGAGCAGTTCTTC

j_call: TRBJ2-1
v_call: TRBV29-1
d_call: .
clone_size: .
cdr3_aa: CSVEFTSADSYNEQFF
cdr3_nt: TGCAGCGTTGAGTTTACGTCGGCAGACTCCTACAATGAGCAGTTCTTC

j_call: TRBJ1-5
v_call: TRBV28
d_call: .
clone_size: .
cdr3_aa: CASSLSGTGVNQPQHF
cdr3_nt: TGTGCCAGCAGTTTATCTGGGACGGGTGTTAATCAGCCCCAGCATTTT

j_call: TRBJ2-5
v_call: TRBV6-5
d_call: TRBD1
clone_size: .
cdr3_aa: CASSIPGGRETQYF
cdr3_nt: TGTGCCAGCAGTATCCCAGGGGGTCGAGAGACCCAGTACTTC

j_call: TRBJ1-5
v_call: TRBV29-1
d_call: .
clone_size: .
cdr3_aa: CSVGERGGQPQHF
cdr3_nt: TGCAGCGTTGGGGAGAGAGGGGGGCAGCCCCAGCATTTT

j_call: TRBJ2-1
v_call: TRBV5-1
d_call: TRBD2
clone_size: once
cdr3_aa: CASSFSTSGSYNEQFF
cdr3_nt: TGCGCCAGCAGCTTCTCGACTAGCGGGAGCTACAATGAGCAGTTCTTC

j_call: TRBJ2-4
v_call: TRBV5-8
d_call: .
clone_size: .
cdr3_aa: CASSLDRNIQYF
cdr3_nt: TGTGCCAGCAGCTTGGACAGAAACATTCAGTACTTC

j_call: TRBJ2-3
v_call: TRBV4-2
d_call: .
clone_size: .
cdr3_aa: CASSQARTDTQYF
cdr3_nt: TGTGCCAGCAGCCAAGCTAGGACAGATACGCAGTATTTT

j_call: TRBJ2-2
v_call: TRBV11-2
d_call: .
clone_size: .
cdr3_aa: CASSLPGDIRNTGELFF
cdr3_nt: TGTGCCAGCAGCTTACCAGGGGACATCCGGAACACCGGGGAGCTGTTTTTT

j_call: TRBJ1-2
v_call: TRBV7-3
d_call: TRBD1
clone_size: once
cdr3_aa: CASSPRQGFGYTF
cdr3_nt: TGTGCCAGCAGCCCACGACAGGGGTTTGGCTACACCTTC

j_call: TRBJ2-3
v_call: TRBV7-9
d_call: .
clone_size: few
cdr3_aa: CASSLEGDSTDTQYF
cdr3_nt: TGTGCCAGCAGCTTAGAGGGGGACAGCACAGATACGCAGTATTTT

j_call: TRBJ2-3
v_call: TRBV9
d_call: .
clone_size: .
cdr3_aa: CASSVEGLTDTQYF
cdr3_nt: TGTGCCAGCAGCGTCGAGGGCCTCACAGATACGCAGTATTTT

j_call: TRBJ2-5
v_call: TRBV7-9
d_call: TRBD1
clone_size: .
cdr3_aa: CASSSPGQGAPETQYF
cdr3_nt: TGTGCCAGCAGCTCGCCGGGACAGGGGGCTCCAGAGACCCAGTACTTC

j_call: TRBJ2-5
v_call: TRBV18
d_call: .
clone_size: .
cdr3_aa: CASSPYRILQTQETQYF
cdr3_nt: TGTGCCAGCTCACCTTACAGGATTCTCCAAACTCAAGAGACCCAGTACTTC

j_call: TRBJ1-1
v_call: TRBV9
d_call: TRBD1
clone_size: .
cdr3_aa: CASRATGGGTEAFF
cdr3_nt: TGTGCCAGCAGGGCGACAGGGGGCGGGACTGAAGCTTTCTTT

j_call: TRBJ1-1
v_call: TRBV27
d_call: .
clone_size: .
cdr3_aa: CASRSIGTGTEAFF
cdr3_nt: TGTGCCAGCAGGTCTATCGGTACCGGAACTGAAGCTTTCTTT

j_call: TRBJ1-6
v_call: TRBV27
d_call: .
clone_size: .
cdr3_aa: CASSFINSPLHF
cdr3_nt: TGTGCCAGCAGTTTCATAAATTCACCCCTCCACTTT

j_call: TRBJ2-7
v_call: TRBV18
d_call: .
clone_size: .
cdr3_aa: CASSPTTAYEQYF
cdr3_nt: TGTGCCAGCTCACCAACTACAGCCTACGAGCAGTACTTC

j_call: TRBJ2-5
v_call: TRBV18
d_call: .
clone_size: .
cdr3_aa: CASSPVQETQYF
cdr3_nt: TGTGCCAGCTCACCGGTCCAAGAGACCCAGTACTTC

j_call: TRBJ1-2
v_call: TRBV28
d_call: .
clone_size: .
cdr3_aa: CASSLPGVGYTF
cdr3_nt: TGTGCCAGCAGTTTACCAGGGGTCGGCTACACCTTC

j_call: TRBJ2-5
v_call: TRBV29-1
d_call: TRBD2
clone_size: once
cdr3_aa: CSVELAGTATQYF
cdr3_nt: TGCAGCGTTGAACTAGCGGGTACGGCGACCCAGTACTTC

j_call: TRBJ2-6
v_call: TRBV9
d_call: .
clone_size: few
cdr3_aa: CASSVPGANVLTF
cdr3_nt: TGTGCCAGCAGCGTCCCCGGGGCCAACGTCCTGACTTTC

j_call: TRBJ2-3
v_call: TRBV7-2
d_call: .
clone_size: .
cdr3_aa: CASRQGQSTDTQYF
cdr3_nt: TGTGCCAGCAGACAAGGACAGAGCACAGATACGCAGTATTTT

j_call: TRBJ2-3
v_call: TRBV9
d_call: TRBD2
clone_size: .
cdr3_aa: CASSVAQLAGSTQYF
cdr3_nt: TGTGCCAGCAGCGTAGCTCAACTAGCGGGTTCTACGCAGTATTTT

j_call: TRBJ2-7
v_call: TRBV11-2
d_call: TRBD2
clone_size: .
cdr3_aa: CASSALAGDYEQYF
cdr3_nt: TGTGCCAGCAGCGCACTAGCGGGAGATTACGAGCAGTACTTC

j_call: TRBJ1-4
v_call: TRBV18
d_call: TRBD1
clone_size: .
cdr3_aa: CASSPPGGRNEKLFF
cdr3_nt: TGTGCCAGCTCACCCCCAGGGGGGCGGAATGAAAAACTGTTTTTT

j_call: TRBJ2-1
v_call: TRBV7-9
d_call: .
clone_size: .
cdr3_aa: CASSLAGGRPYNEQFF
cdr3_nt: TGTGCCAGCAGCTTAGCGGGGGGGCGCCCCTACAATGAGCAGTTCTTC

j_call: TRBJ1-1
v_call: TRBV5-6
d_call: .
clone_size: once
cdr3_aa: CASSLAPGNTEAFF
cdr3_nt: TGTGCCAGCAGCTTGGCGCCAGGGAATACTGAAGCTTTCTTT

j_call: TRBJ1-1
v_call: TRBV2
d_call: .
clone_size: once
cdr3_aa: CASSRRTGMNTEAFF
cdr3_nt: TGTGCCAGCAGCCGAAGAACAGGGATGAACACTGAAGCTTTCTTT

j_call: TRBJ1-1
v_call: TRBV5-5
d_call: TRBD1
clone_size: .
cdr3_aa: CASSRQGTEAFF
cdr3_nt: TGTGCCAGCAGCCGACAGGGGACTGAAGCTTTCTTT

j_call: TRBJ1-4
v_call: TRBV4-1
d_call: .
clone_size: .
cdr3_aa: CASSQATLREKLFF
cdr3_nt: TGCGCCAGCAGCCAAGCTACCCTCCGTGAAAAACTGTTTTTT

j_call: TRBJ2-6
v_call: TRBV30
d_call: .
clone_size: once
cdr3_aa: CAWEIDSGANVLTF
cdr3_nt: TGTGCCTGGGAAATTGACTCTGGGGCCAACGTCCTGACTTTC

j_call: TRBJ2-2
v_call: TRBV18
d_call: TRBD1
clone_size: .
cdr3_aa: CASSPLTGGYTGELFF
cdr3_nt: TGTGCCAGCTCACCACTGACAGGGGGCTACACCGGGGAGCTGTTTTTT

j_call: TRBJ2-5
v_call: TRBV2
d_call: .
clone_size: .
cdr3_aa: CASSEGGETQYF
cdr3_nt: TGTGCCAGCAGTGAAGGGGGGGAGACCCAGTACTTC